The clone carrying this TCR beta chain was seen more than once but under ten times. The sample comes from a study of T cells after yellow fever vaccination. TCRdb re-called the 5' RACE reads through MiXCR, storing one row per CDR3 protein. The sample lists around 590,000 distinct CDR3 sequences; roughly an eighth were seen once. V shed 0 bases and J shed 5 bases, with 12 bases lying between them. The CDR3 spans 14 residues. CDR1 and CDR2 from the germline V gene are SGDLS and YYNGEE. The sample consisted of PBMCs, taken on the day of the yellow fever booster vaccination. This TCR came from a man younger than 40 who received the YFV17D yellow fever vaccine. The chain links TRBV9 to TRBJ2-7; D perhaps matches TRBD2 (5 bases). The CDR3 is CASSVAVEADEQYF. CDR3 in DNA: TGTGCCAGCAGCGTAGCCGTGGAGGCTGACGAGCAGTACTTC.